The following is a TCR beta chain sequence with its context. Judged by its sample share, this clonotype qualifies as large (0.1 to 1%). Its antigen target is currently unknown. The record has no base qualities; no much larger clone is one base away. The data derive from a study of vaccination and CD4 T cells after COVID-19 (dated by TCRdb to between 2021 and 2022). Study-level background: In the convalescent cohort there were six males and four females, among whom were two Hispanic individuals, seven Caucasians, two Asians and one multiracial person. Participants received two doses of either the Pfizer-BioNTech BNT162b2 vaccine (n=8) or the Moderna mRNA-1273 vaccine (n=2). Post-COVID blood samples were collected from convalescent patients a median of around 100 days after diagnosis, with a range of about 35 to 170 days. Post-vaccine blood samples were taken a median of 72 days after the second vaccine dose, with a range of about 13 to 250 days. Overlapping spike peptide pools from SARS-CoV-2 and from the common cold coronaviruses HCoV-NL63, HCoV-OC43 and HCoV-229E were used as culture stimuli. In control cultures, a CEFX viral epitope pool was used as positive control, an HIV-1 Nef peptide pool was used as negative control, or no peptide was added. The spike-specific CD4+ TCR repertoire was compared before and after mRNA vaccination in nine to ten COVID-19 convalescent patients and a handful of infection-naive healthy vaccine recipients. An earlier paper using these donors assessed, at the TCR clonotype level, memory CD4+ T cell crossreactivity between SARS-CoV-2 and common cold coronavirus spike proteins.

This specimen's treatment or condition label, interpreted: approximately nine-day PBMC culture with coronavirus spike peptide pools or control peptides (ViraFEST assay). CD4+ T cells from unexposed donors were collected before the COVID-19 pandemic (2011-2018). The ViraFEST assay was used in the study, in which antigen-specific T cells were expanded with peptide pools and expanded clonotypes were subsequently identified by TCR sequencing. Each well held 1.5 million to 2.5 million PBMCs cultured with 9 to 10 ug/ml peptide pools in IMDM containing about 5% human AB serum and 8 to 10 IU/ml IL-2. On days 3 and 7, half of the culture medium was replaced with fresh IL-2-containing medium. After approximately eleven days of culture, CD4+ T cells were isolated by negative selection using the EasySep CD4+ T cell isolation kit. Unexposed donor CD4+ T cells were tested for reactivity to SARS-CoV-2 S and N and four common cold coronavirus spike pools, as cell number allowed. Ficoll-Paque Plus gradient centrifugation was used to isolate PBMCs from whole blood, and the isolated PBMCs were then either used fresh or cryopreserved at -140C. In general, triplicate wells were set up for every culture condition. The leukapheresis product used for the unexposed donors was purchased from a commercial source.

Here is what the overall study found, with its caveats: In convalescent patients, nearly all vaccine-specific clones (304 of 307) were found to be mono-reactive for SARS-CoV-2 spike rather than cross-reactive with common cold coronaviruses. Only a relatively small number of convalescent patients were included in the study, and early timepoints following natural infection were not analyzed. An increase in the median number of SARS-CoV-2-reactive clonotypes from 20 to 25 after infection to 38 after vaccination was observed, but the change was not found to be significant. In convalescent patients, a median around 90% of post-vaccine SARS-CoV-2-reactive clones were detected only after vaccination, and vaccine-specific priming was suggested by this finding.

The CDR3 sequence holds 15 residues, the cysteine and phenylalanine included. Only the CDR3 DNA is retained, 45 bases long and in frame from the first base. Sequences SEHNR (CDR1) and FQNEAQ (CDR2) are obtained from the germline V gene (reference sequence). The germline V end is reduced by 4 bases and the J end by 1 base; junction bases left unmatched: 5. To prepare the library, PCR was applied. At the Johns Hopkins FTIC core, DNA from the cultured CD4+ T cells underwent TCR sequencing with the Oncomine TCR Beta short-read assay. Genomic DNA was extracted from the cultured CD4+ T cells with the QIAamp micro DNA kit. Oncomine TCR Beta libraries from cultured CD4+ T cells were pooled with unique dual indexes and sequenced on an Illumina iSeq 100. The authors' pipeline ran thus. Non-productive sequences were removed, and CDR3s that did not start with C, did not end with F or W, or were shorter than 7 amino acids were discarded. The MANAFEST web application was used to identify antigen-specific clonotypes by comparing peptide-stimulated wells against reference wells and other culture wells. To be called positive, a clone needed an FDR below 0.05, an odds ratio above 5, and a productive frequency above 0.1% in at least two of three replicate wells. A clonotype counted as cross-reactive if it showed significant expansion both in the SARS-CoV-2 spike wells and in at least one common cold coronavirus spike condition. Using R version 3.6.1, CDR3 homology was evaluated through Levenshtein distances (stringdist) along with unrooted phylogenetic trees (ape). TCRdb ran its own pipeline on the public reads, namely fastp trimming at Q25 and MiXCR clone calling, and kept in-frame beta chains. CDR3 protein sequences are deduplicated, and each keeps its most common genes and DNA. The V and J calls were determined by TCRdb, not by the authors. This sample holds 7,000 or so distinct CDR3 sequences; around 48% were observed only once. Of the sample, 20% to 25% falls within the top ten clones.

Material for sequencing was CD4+ T cells from blood, cultured in vitro. The receptor comes from a human donor in good health. The V and J genes are TRBV7-9 and TRBJ2-7; 9 central bases correspond to TRBD2. The CDR3 region: CASSSRTSVSYEQYF. The nucleotide sequence reads as follows: TGTGCCAGCAGCTCCAGGACTAGCGTATCCTACGAGCAGTACTTC.